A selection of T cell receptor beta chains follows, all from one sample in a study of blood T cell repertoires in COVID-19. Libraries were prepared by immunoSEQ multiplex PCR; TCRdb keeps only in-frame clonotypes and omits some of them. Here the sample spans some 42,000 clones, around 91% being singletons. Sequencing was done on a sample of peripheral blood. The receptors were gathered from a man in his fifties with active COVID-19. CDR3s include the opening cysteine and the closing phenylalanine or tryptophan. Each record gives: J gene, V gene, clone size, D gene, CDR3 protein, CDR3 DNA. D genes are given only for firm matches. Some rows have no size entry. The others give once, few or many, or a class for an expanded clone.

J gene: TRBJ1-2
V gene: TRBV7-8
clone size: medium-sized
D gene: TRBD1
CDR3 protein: CASSPGTGGYGYTF
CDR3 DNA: TGTGCCAGCAGCCCCGGGACAGGGGGCTATGGCTACACCTTC

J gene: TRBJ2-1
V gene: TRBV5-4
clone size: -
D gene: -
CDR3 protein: CASSLTGSSYNEQFF
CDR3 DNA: TGTGCCAGCAGCTTAACGGGAAGCTCCTACAATGAGCAGTTCTTC

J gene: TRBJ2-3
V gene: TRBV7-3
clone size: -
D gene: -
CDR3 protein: CASSPTQGLGLTDTQYF
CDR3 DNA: TGTGCCAGCAGCCCTACCCAGGGACTGGGTCTCACAGATACGCAGTATTTT

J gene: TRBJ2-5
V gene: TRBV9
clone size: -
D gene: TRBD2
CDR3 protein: CASSSSGGAGETQYF
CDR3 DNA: TGTGCCAGCAGCTCTAGCGGGGGGGCAGGAGAGACCCAGTACTTC

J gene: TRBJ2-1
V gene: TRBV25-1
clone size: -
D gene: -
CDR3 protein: CASQNPGSSYNEQFF
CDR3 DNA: TGTGCCAGTCAGAATCCCGGGAGCTCCTACAATGAGCAGTTCTTC

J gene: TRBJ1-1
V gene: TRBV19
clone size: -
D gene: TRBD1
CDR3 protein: CASSYRGPNTEAFF
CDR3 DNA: TGTGCCAGTAGTTACAGGGGCCCGAACACTGAAGCTTTCTTT

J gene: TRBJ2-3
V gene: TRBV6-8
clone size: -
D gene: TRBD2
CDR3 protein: CASELTSASTDTQYF
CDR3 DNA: TGTGCCAGCGAGTTGACTAGCGCTAGCACAGATACGCAGTATTTT

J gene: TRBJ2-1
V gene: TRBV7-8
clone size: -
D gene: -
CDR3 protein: CASSLALGLQGSEQFF
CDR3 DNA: TGTGCCAGCAGCTTAGCGCTGGGGTTACAGGGAAGCGAGCAGTTCTTC

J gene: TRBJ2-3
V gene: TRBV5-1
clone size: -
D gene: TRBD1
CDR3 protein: CASSSTTGWSTDTQYF
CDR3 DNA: TGCGCCAGCAGCTCGACGACAGGGTGGAGCACAGATACGCAGTATTTT

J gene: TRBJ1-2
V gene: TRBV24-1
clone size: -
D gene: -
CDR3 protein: CATSDTPTEIYGYTF
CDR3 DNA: TGTGCCACCAGTGATACCCCGACAGAAATCTATGGCTACACCTTC

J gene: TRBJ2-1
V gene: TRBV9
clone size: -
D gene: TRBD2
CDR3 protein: CASSVVSGGGYNEQFF
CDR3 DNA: TGTGCCAGCAGCGTAGTTAGCGGGGGTGGTTACAATGAGCAGTTCTTC

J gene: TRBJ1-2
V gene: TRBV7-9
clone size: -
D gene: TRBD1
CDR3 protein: CASSFRDRGIFGYTF
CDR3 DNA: TGTGCCAGCAGCTTTCGGGACAGGGGAATCTTTGGCTACACCTTC

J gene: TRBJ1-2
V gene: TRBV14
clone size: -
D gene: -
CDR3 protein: CASSPSYYRAVGYTF
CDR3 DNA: TGTGCCAGCAGCCCATCCTACTACAGGGCCGTAGGCTACACCTTC

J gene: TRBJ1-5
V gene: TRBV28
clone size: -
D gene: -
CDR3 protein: CASRNPNRVQPQHF
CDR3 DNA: TGTGCCAGCAGGAACCCAAACAGGGTTCAGCCCCAGCATTTT

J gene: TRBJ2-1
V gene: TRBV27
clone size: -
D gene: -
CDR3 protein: CASSLYGQPFDGQFF
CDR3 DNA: TGTGCCAGCAGTTTATACGGACAGCCCTTTGATGGGCAGTTCTTC

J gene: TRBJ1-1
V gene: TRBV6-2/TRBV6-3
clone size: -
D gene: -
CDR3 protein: CASNPEGRGMNTEAFF
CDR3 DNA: TGTGCCAGCAACCCAGAGGGGAGGGGGATGAACACTGAAGCTTTCTTT

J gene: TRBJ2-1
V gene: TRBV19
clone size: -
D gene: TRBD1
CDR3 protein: CASSDRATYNEQFF
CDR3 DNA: TGTGCCAGTAGTGACAGGGCAACATACAATGAGCAGTTCTTC

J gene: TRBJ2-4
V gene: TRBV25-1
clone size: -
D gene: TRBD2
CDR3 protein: CASSWSGGRYIQYF
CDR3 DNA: TGTGCCAGCAGTTGGTCGGGGGGGCGGTACATTCAGTACTTC

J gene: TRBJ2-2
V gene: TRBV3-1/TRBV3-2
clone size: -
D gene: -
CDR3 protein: CASSQGRGAGGELFF
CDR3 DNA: TGTGCCAGCAGCCAGGGGAGGGGGGCCGGCGGGGAGCTGTTTTTT

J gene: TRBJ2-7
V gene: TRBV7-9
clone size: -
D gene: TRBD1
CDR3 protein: CASSNRQGASYEQYF
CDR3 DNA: TGTGCCAGCAGCAACCGACAGGGGGCCTCCTACGAGCAGTACTTC

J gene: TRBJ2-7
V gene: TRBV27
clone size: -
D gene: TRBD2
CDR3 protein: CASRPAGGSSYEQYF
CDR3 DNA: TGTGCCAGCCGCCCAGCGGGGGGGTCCTCCTACGAGCAGTACTTC

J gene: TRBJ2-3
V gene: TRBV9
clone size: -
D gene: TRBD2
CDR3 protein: CASSVSGGYTDTQYF
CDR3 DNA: TGTGCCAGCAGCGTATCCGGGGGGTACACAGATACGCAGTATTTT

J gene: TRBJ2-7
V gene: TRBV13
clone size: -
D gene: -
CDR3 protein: CASSLGADSYEQYF
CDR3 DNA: TGTGCCAGCAGCTTAGGGGCAGATTCCTACGAGCAGTACTTC

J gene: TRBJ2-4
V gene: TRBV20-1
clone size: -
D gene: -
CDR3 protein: CSAVKNIQYF
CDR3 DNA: TGCAGTGCCGTAAAAAACATTCAGTACTTC

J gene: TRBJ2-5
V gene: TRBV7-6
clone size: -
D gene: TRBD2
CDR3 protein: CASSLIPIAGQETQYF
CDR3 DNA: TGTGCCAGCAGCTTAATACCAATAGCGGGTCAAGAGACCCAGTACTTC

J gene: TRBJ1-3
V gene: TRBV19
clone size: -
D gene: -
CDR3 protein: CASSTGLELAGNTIYF
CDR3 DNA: TGTGCCAGTAGTACAGGGTTGGAACTTGCAGGAAACACCATATATTTT

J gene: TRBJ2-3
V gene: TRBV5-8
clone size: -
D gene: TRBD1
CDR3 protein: CASSPGTGGFRTDTQYF
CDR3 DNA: TGTGCCAGCAGCCCCGGGACAGGGGGCTTTCGGACAGATACGCAGTATTTT

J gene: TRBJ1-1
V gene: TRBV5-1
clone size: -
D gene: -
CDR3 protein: CASSFGGTEAFF
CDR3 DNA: TGCGCCAGCAGCTTCGGAGGCACTGAAGCTTTCTTT

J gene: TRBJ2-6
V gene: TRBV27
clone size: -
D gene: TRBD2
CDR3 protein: CASSGGLAAGANVLTF
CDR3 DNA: TGTGCCAGCAGTGGGGGACTAGCGGCTGGGGCCAACGTCCTGACTTTC

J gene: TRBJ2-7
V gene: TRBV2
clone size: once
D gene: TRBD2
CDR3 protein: CASRNSGGSYEQYF
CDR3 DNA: TGTGCCAGCAGGAATAGCGGGGGGAGCTACGAGCAGTACTTC

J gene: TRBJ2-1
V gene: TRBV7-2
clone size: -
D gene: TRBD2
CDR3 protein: CASSLGIAGASFSYNEQFF
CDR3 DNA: TGTGCCAGCAGCTTAGGTATAGCGGGGGCCTCCTTCTCCTACAATGAGCAGTTCTTC

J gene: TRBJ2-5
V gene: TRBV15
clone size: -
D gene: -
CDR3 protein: CATSRDRAQGSETQYF
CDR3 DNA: TGTGCCACCAGCAGAGATCGGGCGCAGGGTAGCGAGACCCAGTACTTC

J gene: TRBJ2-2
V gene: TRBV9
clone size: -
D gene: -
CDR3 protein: CASSVHNRVNTGELFF
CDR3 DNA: TGTGCCAGCAGCGTTCACAACAGGGTCAACACCGGGGAGCTGTTTTTT

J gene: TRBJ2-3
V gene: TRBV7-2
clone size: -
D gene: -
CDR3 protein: CASSVTGYYDTDTQYF
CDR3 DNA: TGTGCCAGCAGCGTCACTGGGTACTATGACACAGATACGCAGTATTTT

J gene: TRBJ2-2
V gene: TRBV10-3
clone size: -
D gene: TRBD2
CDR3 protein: CAINSGGAGGELFF
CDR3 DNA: TGTGCCATCAATAGCGGGGGGGCAGGCGGGGAGCTGTTTTTT

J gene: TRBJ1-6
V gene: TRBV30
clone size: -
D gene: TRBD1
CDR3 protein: CAWGQGQGGLSPLHF
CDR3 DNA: TGTGCCTGGGGCCAGGGACAGGGGGGTTTATCACCCCTCCACTTT

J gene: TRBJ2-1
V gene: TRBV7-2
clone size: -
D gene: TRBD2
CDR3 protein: CASSLGWGGYNEQFF
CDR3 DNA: TGTGCCAGCAGCTTAGGGTGGGGGGGTTACAATGAGCAGTTCTTC

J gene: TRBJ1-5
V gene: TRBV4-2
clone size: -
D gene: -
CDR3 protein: CASSQDMGQNNQPQHF
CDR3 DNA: TGTGCCAGCAGCCAAGATATGGGACAAAACAATCAGCCCCAGCATTTT

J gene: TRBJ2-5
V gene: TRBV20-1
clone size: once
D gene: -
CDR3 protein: CSASQPQGARKETQYF
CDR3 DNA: TGCAGTGCTAGTCAACCACAGGGAGCAAGAAAAGAGACCCAGTACTTC

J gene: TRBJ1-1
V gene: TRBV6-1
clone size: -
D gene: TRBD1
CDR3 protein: CASSEPGDREAFF
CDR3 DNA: TGTGCCAGCAGTGAACCAGGGGACAGGGAAGCTTTCTTT

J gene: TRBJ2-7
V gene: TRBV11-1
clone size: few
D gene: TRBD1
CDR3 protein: CASSSGQGIREQYF
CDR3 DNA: TGTGCCAGCAGCTCGGGACAGGGAATAAGGGAGCAGTACTTC

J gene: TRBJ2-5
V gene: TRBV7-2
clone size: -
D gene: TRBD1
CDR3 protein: CASSLDRGETQYF
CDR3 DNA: TGTGCCAGCAGCTTAGACAGGGGAGAGACCCAGTACTTC

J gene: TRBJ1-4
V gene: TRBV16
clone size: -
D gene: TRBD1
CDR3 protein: CASSLRQGWGTTNEKLFF
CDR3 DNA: TGTGCCAGCAGCCTCCGACAGGGATGGGGTACAACTAATGAAAAACTGTTTTTT

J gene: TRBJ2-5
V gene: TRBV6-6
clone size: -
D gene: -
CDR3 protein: CASSQTFNQETQYF
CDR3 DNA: TGTGCCAGCAGTCAGACATTTAACCAAGAGACCCAGTACTTC

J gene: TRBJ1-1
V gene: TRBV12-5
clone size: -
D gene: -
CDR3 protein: CASGPPRALIAGTEAFF
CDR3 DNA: TGTGCTAGTGGACCACCTCGGGCTTTAATTGCGGGCACTGAAGCTTTCTTT

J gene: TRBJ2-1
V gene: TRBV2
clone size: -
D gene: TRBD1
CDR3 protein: CASRTRGQGYNEQFF
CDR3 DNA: TGTGCCAGCAGGACCCGGGGACAGGGCTACAATGAGCAGTTCTTC

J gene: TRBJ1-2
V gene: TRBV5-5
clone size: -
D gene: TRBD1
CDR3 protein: CASSLRAGGNDYGYTF
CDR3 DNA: TGTGCCAGCAGCTTGCGGGCAGGGGGCAATGACTATGGCTACACCTTC

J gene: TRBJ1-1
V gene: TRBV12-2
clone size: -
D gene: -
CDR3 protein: CASRPAGRRGAFF
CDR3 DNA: TGTGCAAGTCGCCCAGCGGGACGGCGGGGAGCTTTCTTT

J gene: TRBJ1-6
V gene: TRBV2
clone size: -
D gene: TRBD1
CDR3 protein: CATGQGAFNSPLHF
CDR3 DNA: TGTGCCACCGGACAGGGGGCCTTTAATTCACCCCTCCACTTT

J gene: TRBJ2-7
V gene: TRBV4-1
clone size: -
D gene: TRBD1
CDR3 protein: CASSQDHQGAGQEQYF
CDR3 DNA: TGCGCCAGCAGCCAAGATCACCAGGGGGCAGGTCAAGAGCAGTACTTC

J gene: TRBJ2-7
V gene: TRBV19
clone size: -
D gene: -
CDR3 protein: CASSGTGGVEQYF
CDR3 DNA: TGTGCCAGTAGCGGAACAGGTGGAGTAGAGCAGTACTTC

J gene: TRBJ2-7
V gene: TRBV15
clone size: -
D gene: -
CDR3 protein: CATSRDQRPSEQYF
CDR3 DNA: TGTGCCACCAGCAGAGATCAGAGACCTAGCGAGCAGTACTTC

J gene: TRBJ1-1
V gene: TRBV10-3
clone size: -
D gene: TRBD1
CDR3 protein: CAIRTGGVSTEAFF
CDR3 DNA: TGTGCCATCAGGACAGGGGGCGTATCCACTGAAGCTTTCTTT

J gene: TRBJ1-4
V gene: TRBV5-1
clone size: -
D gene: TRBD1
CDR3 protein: CASSFGQGQNEKLFF
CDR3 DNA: TGCGCCAGCAGCTTCGGACAGGGCCAGAATGAAAAACTGTTTTTT

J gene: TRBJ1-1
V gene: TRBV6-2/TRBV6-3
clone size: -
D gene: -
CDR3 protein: CASSSAGRRNTEAFF
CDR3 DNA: TGTGCCAGCAGTTCCGCCGGGAGGCGCAACACTGAAGCTTTCTTT